The present TCR beta chain was sequenced within a study of response to subunit inactivated influenza vaccine. Broader study findings: New T cells are recruited in small numbers by each seasonal influenza vaccination, according to the authors' suggestion.

This clonotype was detected only a few times. Its antigen is undetermined. This CDR3 is 16 amino acids long. V was pared by 0 bases and J by 4 bases, with 15 bases between. Germline V lookup: CDR1 SEHNR, CDR2 FQNEAQ (reference sequence). Each CDR3 protein is one row after TCRdb ran MiXCR on the RT-PCR reads. Of 650,000 to 850,000 distinct CDR3 sequences in the sample, over 11% were seen once. The chain couples TRBV7-9 to TRBJ1-2; TRBD1 is a possible D gene (6 bases). This specimen consisted of PBMCs from blood, obtained roughly 15 days before vaccination. The TCR originated in a man in his fifties who received an inactivated influenza vaccine. DNA of the CDR3: TGTGCCAGCAGCTTAGCGGCGGGGGGCGCGAGCTATGGCTACACCTTC. Its translation is CASSLAAGGASYGYTF.